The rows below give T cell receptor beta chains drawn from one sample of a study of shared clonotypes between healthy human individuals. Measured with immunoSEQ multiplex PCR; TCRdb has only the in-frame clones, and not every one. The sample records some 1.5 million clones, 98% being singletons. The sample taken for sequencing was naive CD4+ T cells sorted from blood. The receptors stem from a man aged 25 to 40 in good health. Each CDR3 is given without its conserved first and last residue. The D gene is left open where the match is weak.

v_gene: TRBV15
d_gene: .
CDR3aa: ATSRPSVVTEQF

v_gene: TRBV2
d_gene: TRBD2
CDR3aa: ASSGKRGTYEQY

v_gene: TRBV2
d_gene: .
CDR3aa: ASSEDRRGNTIY

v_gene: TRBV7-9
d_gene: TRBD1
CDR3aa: ASSLDRGTDTQY

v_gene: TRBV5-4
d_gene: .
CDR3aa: ASSLDYPKNTGELF

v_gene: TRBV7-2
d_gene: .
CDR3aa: ASSLALLRDHNEQF

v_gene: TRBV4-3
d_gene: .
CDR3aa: ASSQGRHTGELF

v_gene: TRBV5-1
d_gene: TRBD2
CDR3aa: ASSLEAGGVQTQY

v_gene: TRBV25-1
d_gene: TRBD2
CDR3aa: ATTGLGYNEQF

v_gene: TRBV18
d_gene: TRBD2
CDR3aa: ASSQRSGGSYNEQF

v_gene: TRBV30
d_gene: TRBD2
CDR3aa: AYRLAASTDTQY

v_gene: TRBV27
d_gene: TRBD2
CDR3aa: ASSHTSGAYNEQF

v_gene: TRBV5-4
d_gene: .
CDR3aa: ASSFNKGINTEAF

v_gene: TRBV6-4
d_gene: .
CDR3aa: ASSDSPLGQGGYT

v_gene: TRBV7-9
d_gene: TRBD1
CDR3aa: ASSLGDRDRADTQY

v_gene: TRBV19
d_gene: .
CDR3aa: ASTNDGYNEQF

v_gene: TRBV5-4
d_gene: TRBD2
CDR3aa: ASSRTSGSTDTQY

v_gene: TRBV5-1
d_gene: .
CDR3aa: ASSPTVELHNEQF